This TCR beta chain emerged from a study of beta chain features in type 1 diabetes. Per germline, CDR1 SGHRS and CDR2 YFSETQ. V was pared by 1 base and J by 3 bases, with 4 bases of the junction left unmatched. The CDR3 covers 17 residues. Overall study findings and caveats: Naive, central memory and regulatory TCRB repertoires appeared more similar among patients than healthy donors.

Concerning this clone: The antigen remains undetermined.

The whole isolated RNA underwent reverse transcription, so sequencing captured expressed TCRB transcripts. Profiled with immunoSEQ multiplex PCR; TCRdb holds only in-frame clones, not every one. The table lists 400,000 to 500,000 clones, 11% to 15% of them singletons, with about 0.034% in the top ten. Sequenced material: naive CD4+ T cells from blood. The sequence was obtained from a man aged 25 to 45 in good health. J is TRBJ2-5 and V is TRBV5-1, with 15 bases lining up with TRBD2. The CDR3 here is CASSLMGLAGGKETQYF. The CDR3 region has the DNA TGCGCCAGCAGCTTGATGGGACTAGCGGGAGGAAAAGAGACCCAGTACTTC.